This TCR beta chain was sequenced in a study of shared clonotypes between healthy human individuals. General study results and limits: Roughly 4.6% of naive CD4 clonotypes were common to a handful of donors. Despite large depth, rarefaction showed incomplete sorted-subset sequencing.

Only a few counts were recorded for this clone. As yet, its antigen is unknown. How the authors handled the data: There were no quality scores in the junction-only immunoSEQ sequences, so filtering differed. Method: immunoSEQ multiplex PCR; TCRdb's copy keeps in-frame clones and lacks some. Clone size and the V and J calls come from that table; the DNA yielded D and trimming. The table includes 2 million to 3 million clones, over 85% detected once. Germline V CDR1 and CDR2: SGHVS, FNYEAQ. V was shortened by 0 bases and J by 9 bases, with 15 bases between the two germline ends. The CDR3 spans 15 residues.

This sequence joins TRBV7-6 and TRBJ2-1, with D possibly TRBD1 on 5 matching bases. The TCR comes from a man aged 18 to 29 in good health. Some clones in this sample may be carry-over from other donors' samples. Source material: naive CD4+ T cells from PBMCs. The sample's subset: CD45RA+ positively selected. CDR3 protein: CASSLAQGGAGEQFF. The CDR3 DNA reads TGTGCCAGCAGCTTAGCGCAGGGTGGGGCAGGTGAGCAGTTCTTC. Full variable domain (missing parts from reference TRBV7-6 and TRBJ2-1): GAGVSQSPRYKVTKRGQDVALRCDPISGHVSLYWYRQALGQGPEFLTYFNYEAQQDKSGLPNDRFSAERPEGSISTLTIQRTEQRDSAMYRCASSLAQGGAGEQFFGPGTRLTVL.